In this sample, the clone carrying this T cell receptor (beta chain) turned up a few times. What it binds is unknown. The sample comes from a study of beta chain features in type 1 diabetes. V gave up 1 base and J gave up 5 bases, with 11 bases separating them. This CDR3 is built from 14 residues. Germline assignment: CDR1 SEHNR and CDR2 FQNEAQ (reference sequence). Expressed TCRB transcripts were sequenced because the entire RNA isolate underwent reverse transcription. Naive, central memory and regulatory T cell samples yielded around 3.4 million reads on average. The table came from immunoSEQ multiplex PCR; TCRdb's copy has only in-frame clones and leaves some out. The top ten hold approximately 0.042% of the sample, which has about 660,000 clones, 11% to 15% seen once. General study results and limits: Across all four CD4+ subsets, people with type 1 diabetes showed modestly shorter TCRB CDR3s.

The chain links TRBV7-9 to TRBJ2-5, with a weak D call TRBD1 (6 bases). This TCR was sampled from a man between 18 and 35 years old with type 1 diabetes. Sequenced: naive CD4+ T cells from blood. The CDR3 DNA reads as TGTGCCAGCAGCTTAGGACAGGCGAAGGAGACCCAGTACTTC. Translated, it gives CASSLGQAKETQYF.